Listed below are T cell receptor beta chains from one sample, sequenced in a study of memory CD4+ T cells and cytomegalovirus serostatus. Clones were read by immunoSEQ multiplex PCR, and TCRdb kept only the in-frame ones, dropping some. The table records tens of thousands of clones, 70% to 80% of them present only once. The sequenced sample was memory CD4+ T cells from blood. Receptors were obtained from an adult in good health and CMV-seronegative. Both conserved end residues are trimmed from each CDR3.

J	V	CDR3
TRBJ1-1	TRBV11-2	ASSTQGWTEAF
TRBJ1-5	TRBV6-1	ASNPTGSNQPQH
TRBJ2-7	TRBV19	ASSIEPSSYEQY
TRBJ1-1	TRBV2	ASSRDRLGTEAF
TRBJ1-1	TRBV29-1	NGRDSTEAF
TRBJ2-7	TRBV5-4	ASSARDSKVQY
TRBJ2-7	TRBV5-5	ASSLEGLATEQY
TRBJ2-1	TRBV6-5	ASKPKGRINEQF
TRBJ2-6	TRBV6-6	ASRQGSGANVLT
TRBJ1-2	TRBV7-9	ASSSGQGGGYT
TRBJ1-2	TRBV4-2	ASSEPGTTNYGYT
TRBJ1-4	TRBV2	ASIGTGAEKLF
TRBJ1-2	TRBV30	AWTPRTEGGYT
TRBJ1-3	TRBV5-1	ASSLAVSSGNTIY
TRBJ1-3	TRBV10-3	AISDRGPNSGNTIY
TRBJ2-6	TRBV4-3	ASSQDGSLTGANVLT
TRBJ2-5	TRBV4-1	ASSQPGSTETQY
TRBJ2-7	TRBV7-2	ASSLPSSYEQY
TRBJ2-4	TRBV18	ASSPPAAGKLAKNIQY
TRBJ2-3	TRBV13	ASSQLTNPSTDTQY